This T cell receptor (beta chain) is drawn from a study of beta chain features in type 1 diabetes. Study-wide background: Healthy donors and patients showed comparable age, gender and cell yields.

CDR1 and CDR2 from the germline V gene are SGDLS and YYNGEE. The CDR3 is made up of 14 amino acids. Trimming took 1 base from V and 11 from J; bases not matched to a gene: 5. cDNA synthesis used the whole RNA isolate, giving expressed TCRB sequences. TCRdb keeps only in-frame clones here, not all; method: immunoSEQ multiplex PCR. The sample carries fewer than 400,000 clones, about a tenth recorded once. Findings and limits, study-wide: Patients showed naive, central memory and Treg TCRB repertoires that appeared more similar than those of healthy donors. Using cDNA template may skew counts toward highly expressing activated cells. Significant though moderate, a shortening of TCRB CDR3s appeared in all four CD4+ subsets of Type 1 diabetes patients.

Sorting produced populations that all topped 95% purity. As to this clone: What it recognizes is unknown.

The chain joins TRBV9 to TRBJ1-6; 8 bases align to TRBD1. This sequence originates from a man younger than 40 with type 1 diabetes. The sample comprised central memory CD4+ T cells from blood. The CDR3 loop reads CASSVQGAGTPLHF. For the CDR3, the DNA is TGTGCCAGCAGCGTACAGGGGGCAGGTACACCCCTCCACTTT.